What follows are 18 T cell receptor beta chains derived from one specimen sequenced in a study of human T cells and chemical hapten exposure. TCRdb fed the RACE reads into MiXCR, producing one record per CDR3 protein. The data hold approximately 340,000 distinct CDR3 sequences, with around 7% observed a single time. The time point is: patch test 1, 2 weeks after DPC sensitization. Treatment specified: therapeutic diphenylcyclopropenone sensitization with weekly scalp DPC. The material sequenced was whole blood, taken in connection with sensitization to the hapten diphenylcyclopropenone (DPC). The receptors shown here come from a woman in her late teens or twenties with alopecia areata. Some clones in this sample may be carry-over from other donors' samples.

This chain joins TRBV28 and TRBJ1-1; the match to TRBD1 covers 9 bases. The junction had 9 bases not matched to a gene; V was cut back by 6 bases and J by 4 bases. Germline-derived CDR1 and CDR2 are MDHEN and SYDVKM. The CDR3 runs to 15 residues. The CDR3 is CASRSGTGTRTEAFF. The CDR3 DNA follows: TGTGCCAGCAGATCCGGGACAGGGACTCGCACTGAAGCTTTCTTT.

The chain recombines TRBV5-4 with TRBJ2-1; possibly TRBD1 for D (5 bases). From germline, CDR1 is SGHNT and CDR2 YYREEE (reference sequence). The V gene lost 0 bases and the J gene lost 8 bases, with 18 bases spanning the gap. The CDR3 consists of 16 residues. This CDR3 reads CASSLAGAAVVDEQFF. The CDR3 nucleotides read TGTGCCAGCAGCTTGGCTGGGGCGGCAGTCGTCGATGAGCAGTTCTTC.

This sequence joins TRBV20-1 and TRBJ1-5; D is unresolved. V dropped 3 bases and J dropped 3 bases, with 15 bases sitting between them. Per the germline V gene, CDR1 is DFQATT and CDR2 is SNEGSKA (reference sequence). This CDR3 contains 15 residues. CDR3 amino acids: CSASPVRSVNQPQHF. The CDR3 region has the DNA TGCAGTGCTAGTCCGGTGCGATCCGTCAATCAGCCCCAGCATTTT.

This clonotype was recorded at least ten times. V and J are TRBV4-1 and TRBJ2-3; 10 nucleotides agree with TRBD2. Germline assignment: CDR1 MGHRA and CDR2 YSYEKL. Unmatched junction bases numbered 3, after V lost 4 bases and J lost 2 bases. This CDR3 comprises 15 residues. CDR3 sequence: CASSRLAGVTDTQYF. The CDR3 region has the DNA TGCGCCAGCAGCCGCCTAGCGGGGGTCACAGATACGCAGTATTTT.

This clonotype was observed a few times. The chain combines TRBV29-1 with TRBJ2-5; D is undetermined. CDR1 SQVTM and CDR2 ANQGSEA come from the germline V gene. Trimming stripped 1 base from V and 5 bases from J, with 14 bases between. The CDR3 totals 14 residues. CDR3 sequence (DNA): TGCAGCGTTGAAGCACACCTCAGAGTGGAGACCCAGTACTTC. The encoded protein is CSVEAHLRVETQYF.

This clonotype was counted between two and nine times. The chain is built from TRBV18 and TRBJ1-3; possible D gene TRBD1, 5 bases. The CDR3 has 12 amino acids. Trimming shortened V by 6 bases and J by 8 bases, and 11 bases separated the two germline ends. Germline V gene data show CDR1 as KGHSH and CDR2 as LQKENI. CDR3 sequence (DNA): TGTGCCAGCTCCCCTCAGGGCCACACCATATATTTT. Protein: CASSPQGHTIYF.

This clonotype turned up a few times. This chain uses TRBV10-3 with TRBJ2-7; possibly TRBD1 or TRBD2 for D (5 bases each). This CDR3 contains 13 residues. V shed 0 bases and J shed 10 bases, with 13 bases lying between them. CDR1 and CDR2 (germline): ENHRY, SYGVKD. Written as DNA, the CDR3 is TGTGCCATCAGTGAGTCTCAGGGAGCGGATCAGTACTTC. This sequence encodes CAISESQGADQYF.

CDR3 bases: TGTGCCAGCAGCGTAGCTCCAGGGTCCGAGCAGTACTTC. It specifies CASSVAPGSEQYF. The chain carries TRBV9 and TRBJ2-7, with D possibly TRBD1 on 5 matching bases. Germline assignment: CDR1 SGDLS and CDR2 YYNGEE. The CDR3 spans 13 residues. The V and J ends lost 0 bases and 6 bases respectively, with 10 bases between them. The whole variable domain, filled in from reference TRBV9 and TRBJ2-7, reads DSGVTQTPKHLITATGQRVTLRCSPRSGDLSVYWYQQSLDQGLQFLIQYYNGEERAKGNILERFSAQQFPDLHSELNLSSLELGDSALYFCASSVAPGSEQYFGPGTRLTVT.

The gene calls are TRBV11-2 and TRBJ2-3; D unresolved. Between the trimmed V and J ends, which lost 4 bases and 2 bases, there was a span of 13 bases. Germline assignment: CDR1 SGHAT and CDR2 FQNNGV. The CDR3 runs 15 residues. The CDR3 sequence: CASSWPAGFTDTQYF. CDR3 nucleotides: TGTGCCAGCAGCTGGCCAGCCGGCTTCACAGATACGCAGTATTTT.

This clonotype was seen a few times. The chain is built from TRBV18 and TRBJ1-1, with D uncertain. The V and J ends lost 3 bases and 0 bases respectively, with 8 bases between them. CDR3 length: 14 amino acids. Per germline, CDR1 KGHSH and CDR2 LQKENI. DNA of the CDR3: TGTGCCAGCTCACCCCCGAGCCTGAACACTGAAGCTTTCTTT. Protein sequence: CASSPPSLNTEAFF. The full variable domain, its missing parts supplied by reference TRBV18 and TRBJ1-1, is NAGVMQNPRHLVRRRGQEARLRCSPMKGHSHVYWYRQLPEEGLKFMVYLQKENIIDESGMPKERFSAEFPKEGPSILRIQQVVRGDSAAYFCASSPPSLNTEAFFGQGTRLTVV.

This clonotype came up many times. The chain employs TRBV28 and TRBJ1-4, with D unclear. V lost 8 bases, J lost 0 bases, and 7 bases lay in between. The CDR3 runs to 13 residues. Germline assignment: CDR1 MDHEN and CDR2 SYDVKM. In nucleotides, the CDR3 is TGTGCCAGCGGACCCGCAACTAATGAAAAACTGTTTTTT. This encodes CASGPATNEKLFF.

This clonotype was counted between two and nine times. V usage is TRBV20-1 and J usage is TRBJ1-4; D is unclear. Germline V lookup: CDR1 DFQATT, CDR2 SNEGSKA (reference sequence). This CDR3 has 13 residues. Here the CDR3 DNA reads TGCAGCGTGAAGGACCGCTTAGAGGAAAAACTGTTTTTT. The encoded protein is CSVKDRLEEKLFF.

This chain links TRBV5-1 with TRBJ2-3; a possible D gene is TRBD1 (5 bases). Germline loops: CDR1 SGHRS, CDR2 YFSETQ. Trimming took 0 bases from V and 6 from J, leaving 8 bases between them. CDR3 length: 13 amino acids. The DNA of the CDR3 is TGCGCCAGCAGCTTGGAGACAGCGGATACGCAGTATTTT. Translation: CASSLETADTQYF.

This chain links TRBV12-3 or TRBV12-4 with TRBJ1-1; D is uncertain. This CDR3 spans 11 amino acids. The V end was cut by 3 bases, the J end by 7 bases, with 6 bases between. The CDR3 region has the DNA TGTGCCAGCAGTTTCCGTCGTGAAGCTTTCTTT. Translating gives CASSFRREAFF.

The sample holds many counts of this clonotype. V is TRBV9 and J is TRBJ1-2, with a possible D match to TRBD1 (6 bases). The CDR3 consists of 16 residues. V dropped 0 bases and J dropped 2 bases, with 14 bases sitting between them. Looked up from germline, CDR1 is SGDLS and CDR2 is YYNGEE. CDR3 nucleotides: TGTGCCAGCAGCGTAGGTAACCGGGACACGAACTATGGCTACACCTTC. It translates to CASSVGNRDTNYGYTF.

This clonotype was detected many times. J is TRBJ2-1 and V is TRBV5-1, with 12 bases aligning to TRBD2. From germline, CDR1 is SGHRS and CDR2 YFSETQ. There are 16 residues in the CDR3. V gave up 4 bases and J gave up 4 bases; unmatched junction bases: 6. The CDR3 DNA reads as TGCGCCAGCAGCCTTCGGACTAGCGGGGTATACAATGAGCAGTTCTTC. It specifies CASSLRTSGVYNEQFF.

CDR3 DNA: TGTGCCAGCAGCCCTCGGACAGGGGTAAATGAAAAACTGTTTTTT. Residues: CASSPRTGVNEKLFF. The rearrangement links TRBV11-1 to TRBJ1-4; 9 positions agree with TRBD1. The trim removed 5 bases at V and 5 bases at J, leaving 6 bases unmatched. This CDR3 contains 15 residues. Germline-derived CDR1 and CDR2 are SGHAT and FQDESV (reference sequence).

A remark on this clonotype: No conserved phenylalanine or tryptophan is present at the end of the CDR3, so a read error is the likely explanation. The V gene is TRBV11-1, the J gene TRBJ2-2; D ambiguous. Trimming stripped 1 base from V and 6 bases from J, with 3 bases between. The CDR3 totals 12 residues. Germline values: CDR1 SGHAT, CDR2 FQDESV (reference sequence). CDR3 sequence reads: CASSLGAGELFL. The CDR3 region has the DNA TGTGCCAGCAGCTTAGGGGCCGGGGAGCTGTTTCTT.